This TCR beta chain comes out of a study of monozygotic twins with inflammatory bowel disease. The CDR3 has 14 residues. Germline-derived CDR1 and CDR2 are SGHTS and YDEGEE. Study-wide results and limits: Varying immunosuppressive regimens may have increased patient repertoire variability.

As regards this clonotype: Its antigen is unknown.

The template switching step added UMIs that contained a 6-nucleotide sample barcode. TCRdb re-called the 5' RACE reads and shows each CDR3 protein once, DNA omitted. This table lists 210,000 or so distinct CDR3 sequences. Every single donor had a roughly 2.5 ml blood sample drawn. The chain is built from TRBV5-8 and TRBJ1-4. The source material was blood. The TCR was taken from a human donor with ulcerative colitis or Crohn's disease, or a healthy co-twin of an affected twin (not recorded which). CDR3 in amino acids: CASSPQLTNEKLFF.